This T cell receptor (beta chain) was found in a study of T cells after yellow fever vaccination. Study-wide findings and caveats: Among all clonotypes, a small share was observed in both CD4 and CD8 compartments.

TCRdb called the 5' RACE reads again in MiXCR, with one record for every CDR3 protein. The profile shows 110,000 to 150,000 distinct CDR3 sequences, 6.6% of them singletons. Comments on this clonotype: The antigen is unknown. A read error may account for a junction end that differs from germline.

The CDR3 length is 15 residues. Germline values: CDR1 LGHDT, CDR2 YNNKEL (reference sequence). The TCR comes from a man younger than 45 who received the YFV17D yellow fever vaccine. Sequenced here: CD4+ T cells sorted from PBMCs, sampled 10 days after the yellow fever booster vaccination. The J gene is TRBJ2-4, the V gene TRBV3-1; D may be TRBD2 (6 bases). CDR3 nucleotide sequence: TGTACCAGCAGCCACCAAGCGGGAGCCAAAAACATTCAGTACTTC. It translates to CTSSHQAGAKNIQYF.